The T cell receptor (beta chain) described here comes from a study of cytotoxic CD8 clonotypes in ibrutinib-treated CLL. Turning to the study itself: Overall, about 25 responses were partial and 2 complete; following median roughly 68 months, around 15 patients stayed remitted and some 12 progressed. Study-level points and caveats: Circulating CD8+ T-cell counts were tracked by baseline clonality, which exceeded that of age-matched healthy donors.

This clone was detected once. No antigen is known for it. Sequenced by immunoSEQ multiplex PCR; TCRdb stores in-frame clones only, minus some. Of some 200,000 clones listed, roughly 65% were seen once; the top ten hold approximately 6%. The J segment lost 5 bases and the V segment lost 8 bases, leaving 5 bases of the junction unmatched. Germline CDR1 is MNHNS and CDR2 is SASEGT. There are 13 residues in the CDR3. The receptor was isolated from a human donor with chronic lymphocytic leukemia. Specimen: PBMCs, collected after 12 months of ibrutinib treatment. This chain connects TRBV6-1 to TRBJ1-1; TRBD1 matches 10 bases. The CDR3 nucleotides read TGTGCCAGCTCCCGGGACAGGGGTACTGAAGCTTTCTTT. Translated: CASSRDRGTEAFF.